The 13 T cell receptor beta chains reported below all come from one sample, sequenced in a study of response to subunit inactivated influenza vaccine. TCRdb re-analysed the RT-PCR reads in MiXCR, keeping a single row per CDR3 protein. The sample has about 310,000 distinct CDR3 sequences, roughly 22% seen once; the top ten hold 10%. The material sequenced was PBMCs from blood, taken approximately 20 months after vaccination. Receptors were obtained from a man aged 45-69 years who received an inactivated influenza vaccine.

The chain uses TRBV28 and TRBJ2-7; D perhaps matches TRBD2 (5 bases). Germline-derived CDR1 and CDR2 are MDHEN and SYDVKM. Trimming pared 6 bases from V and 6 bases from J, leaving 15 bases between. The length of the CDR3 is 13 residues. The chain's CDR3 is CASRTTARGEQYF. The CDR3, as DNA: TGTGCCAGCAGGACCACAGCTCGGGGCGAGCAGTACTTC.

The chain is built from TRBV6-1 and TRBJ2-2; 11 positions match TRBD2. Germline CDR1 and CDR2: MNHNS and SASEGT. The V and J ends lost 7 bases and 2 bases, in that order; junction bases with no gene match: 6. The CDR3 spans 16 residues. CDR3 residues: CASKVGLADNTGELFF. The CDR3 region has the DNA TGTGCCAGCAAGGTGGGACTAGCGGACAACACCGGGGAGCTGTTTTTT.

The CDR3 protein is CASLELATGGLRNEQFF. DNA for the CDR3: TGTGCCAGCTTAGAATTGGCGACAGGGGGACTGCGAAATGAGCAGTTCTTC. V gene TRBV6-2 or TRBV6-3 combines with J gene TRBJ2-1; 9 bases fit TRBD1. J was trimmed by 7 bases and V by 8 bases; bases with no gene match: 18. The CDR3 totals 17 residues. Per germline, CDR1 MNHEY and CDR2 SVGEGT.

This clonotype was detected many times. The J gene is TRBJ1-4, the V gene TRBV28; possibly TRBD1 for D (6 bases). The CDR3 length is 15 residues. In germline, CDR1 is MDHEN, CDR2 SYDVKM. Trimming pared 1 base from V and 8 bases from J, leaving 14 bases between. The CDR3 DNA reads TGTGCCAGCAGTTTATCAGGGACATCTCGAGAAAAACTGTTTTTT. It translates to CASSLSGTSREKLFF.

This clonotype was detected a few times. V usage is TRBV3-1 and J usage is TRBJ2-5; D perhaps matches TRBD2 (5 bases). Trimming removed 5 bases from V and 4 bases from J, with 5 bases in between. The CDR3 contains 11 residues. Germline V gene sequence: CDR1 LGHDT, CDR2 YNNKEL (reference sequence). The CDR3: CASSGLETQYF. Here the CDR3 DNA reads TGTGCCAGCAGCGGACTAGAGACCCAGTACTTC.

The sample holds many counts of this clonotype. V usage is TRBV28 and J usage is TRBJ1-2; unclear D gene. Trimming took off 4 bases at V and 8 bases at J, with 11 bases between the two ends. This CDR3 comprises 12 residues. The germline gives CDR1 MDHEN, CDR2 SYDVKM. DNA of the CDR3: TGTGCCAGCAGTTCCCTCGGACGAGGCTACACCTTC. Amino acids: CASSSLGRGYTF.

This clonotype came up many times. This sequence joins TRBV5-1 and TRBJ1-1; possible D gene TRBD1, 6 bases. Germline loops: CDR1 SGHRS, CDR2 YFSETQ. The germline V and J ends were trimmed by 4 bases and 1 base, with 11 bases remaining between them. The CDR3 sequence is 14 residues long. CDR3 region: CASSPRTANTEAFF. CDR3 bases: TGCGCCAGCAGCCCCCGGACAGCGAACACTGAAGCTTTCTTT.

The chain combines TRBV20-1 with TRBJ2-3, with 11 bases fitting TRBD2. Germline V lookup: CDR1 DFQATT, CDR2 SNEGSKA (reference sequence). Germline trimming cut 3 bases from V and 5 bases from J; bases unmatched to any gene: 1. The CDR3 extends over 13 amino acids. The CDR3 loop is CSASGLAGDTQYF. The CDR3 DNA reads as TGCAGTGCTAGTGGACTAGCGGGAGATACGCAGTATTTT.

The CDR3 DNA follows: TGCAGCGTTGAAATTCCTGACAGGGAGGGTAGAACCGGTCCCTACGAGCAGTACTTC. Its protein is CSVEIPDREGRTGPYEQYF. The gene calls are TRBV29-1 and TRBJ2-7; TRBD1 or TRBD2 may be the D gene (7 bases each). Germline assignment: CDR1 SQVTM and CDR2 ANQGSEA. The V end lost 2 bases, the J end lost 2 bases, and 28 bases lay between the germline ends. The CDR3 runs 19 residues.

The rearrangement links TRBV28 to TRBJ2-1; a possible D gene is TRBD2 (7 bases). With 5 bases removed from V and 4 bases from J, the gap between germline ends came to 15 bases. The germline gives CDR1 MDHEN, CDR2 SYDVKM. This CDR3 is 15 amino acids long. CDR3 residues: CASSPEGGPYNEQFF. CDR3 coding DNA: TGTGCCAGCAGTCCAGAGGGGGGGCCGTACAATGAGCAGTTCTTC.

The chain is built from TRBV5-1 and TRBJ2-3; D remains ambiguous. The germline V gene encodes CDR1 SGHRS and CDR2 YFSETQ. The CDR3 runs to 16 residues. V was clipped by 0 bases and J by 2 bases, with 13 bases between them. In nucleotides, the CDR3 is TGCGCCAGCAGCTTGGGACAACCGTACGCCACAGATACGCAGTATTTT. Protein: CASSLGQPYATDTQYF.

This clonotype was recorded at least ten times. The genes are TRBV12-3 or TRBV12-4 and TRBJ1-3; D gene uncertain. The ends were cut back, 5 bases at V and 3 bases at J, with 5 bases in the middle. There are 12 residues in the CDR3. CDR3 nucleotides: TGTGCCAGCAGTCTGATTGGAAACACCATATATTTT. Translating it yields CASSLIGNTIYF.

The genes are TRBV19 and TRBJ2-7, with TRBD1 identical over 7 bases. Germline values: CDR1 LNHDA, CDR2 SQIVND (reference sequence). Trimming at V came to 5 bases and at J to 0 bases, leaving 7 bases not matched to a gene. The CDR3 is 15 residues long. CDR3 in DNA: TGTGCCAGTAGTCCGGGACAGTCGCTCTCCTACGAGCAGTACTTC. Translation gives CASSPGQSLSYEQYF.